This T cell receptor (beta chain) was recorded in a study of T-cell reconstitution after alpha-beta-depleted transplantation in children. In the case of this clonotype: Its antigen is not known.

Preparing the TCRbeta library involved the use of unique molecular identifiers. TCRdb fed the PCR reads into MiXCR, producing one record per CDR3 protein. The data show approximately 980,000 distinct CDR3 sequences, roughly 29% seen once. General observations from the study: Newly produced T cells mostly accounted for T-cell counts and diversity one year post-transplant. About two months after transplant, alpha-beta T cells reportedly came from several hundred expanded graft clones. Surviving recipient T cells and thymic progenitors accounted for the high day-60 TCRbeta diversity observed in some patients.

The sequences come from PBMCs, mostly from graft donor cells, collected 360 days after TCRalphabeta/CD19-depleted stem cell transplant. This receptor was taken from a boy in the first two years of life who had a stem cell transplant for SCID, so the T cells may come from the graft donor.

CDR3 bases: TGTGCCAGCAGCCAAGAGTACCGGATCACAGATACGCAGTATTTT. Amino acid sequence: CASSQEYRITDTQYF. The chain recombines TRBV3-1 with TRBJ2-3, with no clear D. Germline lookup yields CDR1 LGHDT and CDR2 YNNKEL (reference sequence). The CDR3 totals 15 residues. Trimming took 0 bases from V and 2 from J, leaving 9 bases between them.